The 5 T cell receptor beta chains below come from one sample, sequenced in a study of CD8 T cells in Susac syndrome. RNA, at roughly 0.5 to 1 ug, was reverse transcribed with random hexamers. TCRdb analysed the immunoSEQ multiplex PCR reads with MiXCR anew, one entry per CDR3 protein. The sample includes under 200,000 distinct CDR3 sequences, around 95% seen only once; the top ten take 0.16%. Source material: CD8+ T cells from PBMCs. These receptors originate from a human donor with multiple sclerosis.

This chain uses TRBV29-1 with TRBJ1-1; D not certain. The germline V gene has CDR1 SQVTM and CDR2 ANQGSEA. The CDR3 sequence is 10 residues long. Trimming shortened V by 7 bases and J by 6 bases, and 9 bases separated the two germline ends. CDR3 nucleotides: TGCAGCGGGGCCGGCGCTGAAGCTTTCTTT. It specifies CSGAGAEAFF.

The chain joins TRBV14 to TRBJ2-2, with 9 bases fitting TRBD2. The CDR3 totals 15 residues. The germline V gene has CDR1 SGHDN and CDR2 FVKESK. Trimming cost V 3 bases and J 8 bases; bases outside gene matches: 7. The CDR3 reads CASSHSGLAGGELFF. The CDR3 bases are TGTGCCAGCAGCCACTCGGGACTAGCTGGTGGGGAGCTGTTTTTT. The full variable domain, rest sourced from reference TRBV14 and TRBJ2-2, is EAGVTQFPSHSVIEKGQTVTLRCDPISGHDNLYWYRRVMGKEIKFLLHFVKESKQDESGMPNNRFLAERTGGTYSTLKVQPAELEDSGVYFCASSHSGLAGGELFFGEGSRLTVL.

This chain links TRBV6-5 with TRBJ2-5; 8 bases match TRBD1. V gave up 6 bases and J gave up 4 bases; unmatched junction bases: 4. This CDR3 is built from 13 residues. Germline V CDR1 and CDR2: MNHEY, SVGAGI. As DNA, the CDR3 is TGTGCCAGCAGGAGACAGGGGCGAGAGACCCAGTACTTC. Its translation: CASRRQGRETQYF.

The CDR3 spells CATSEVNTGELFF. The CDR3 DNA reads as TGTGCCACCAGTGAAGTGAACACCGGGGAGCTGTTTTTT. The V and J genes are TRBV24-1 and TRBJ2-2; no definite D call. The V and J ends lost 4 bases and 1 base respectively, with 3 bases between them. The length of the CDR3 is 13 residues. CDR1 KGHDR and CDR2 SFDVKD come from the germline V gene.

The rearrangement links TRBV13 to TRBJ2-7; no reliable D call. The germline V gene has CDR1 PRHDT and CDR2 FYEKMQ (reference sequence). Trimming pared 5 bases from V and 2 bases from J, leaving 13 bases between. The CDR3 extends over 14 amino acids. For the CDR3, the DNA is TGTGCCAGCAGCCCCGGGCAGGACGCCTACGAGCAGTACTTC. Its protein is CASSPGQDAYEQYF.